These 21 T cell receptor beta chains share one sample of origin, sequenced in a study of blood T cell repertoires in COVID-19. Only in-frame clones appear in the TCRdb table, and some are missing; sequencing was by immunoSEQ multiplex PCR. The top ten clones hold about 4% of a sample with over 200,000 clones, over 70% of them seen once. The sample was PBMCs or T cells enriched from blood (not recorded which). Receptor source: a woman aged 25 to 45 who had been exposed to COVID-19.

The J gene is TRBJ2-3, the V gene TRBV7-9; perhaps TRBD1 as D (6 bases). CDR1 and CDR2 from the germline V gene are SEHNR and FQNEAQ (reference sequence). V was shortened by 5 bases and J by 4 bases, with 16 bases between the two germline ends. The CDR3 extends over 15 amino acids. CDR3 region: CASSSLTGTADTQYF. CDR3 DNA: TGTGCCAGCAGCAGCTTGACAGGCACGGCAGATACGCAGTATTTT.

The V and J genes are TRBV7-6 and TRBJ2-2; D might be TRBD2 (6 bases). The CDR3 loop spans 16 amino acids. The V gene lost 5 bases and the J gene lost 5 bases, with 18 bases spanning the gap. The germline V gene encodes CDR1 SGHVS and CDR2 FNYEAQ. The CDR3 spells CASSKGVAEGTGELFF. CDR3 DNA sequence: TGTGCCAGCAGCAAGGGAGTCGCGGAGGGGACCGGGGAGCTGTTTTTT.

This rearrangement joins TRBV5-1 to TRBJ2-1, with D perhaps TRBD2 (5 bases). Trimming shortened V by 5 bases and J by 2 bases, and 8 bases separated the two germline ends. There are 13 residues in the CDR3. Germline CDR1 reads SGHRS; CDR2 reads YFSETQ. The CDR3 DNA reads TGCGCCAGCAGAAGGGAGCCCTACAATGAGCAGTTCTTC. This encodes CASRREPYNEQFF. Based on the CDR3 plus reference TRBV5-1 and TRBJ2-1, the full variable domain is KAGVTQTPRYLIKTRGQQVTLSCSPISGHRSVSWYQQTPGQGLQFLFEYFSETQRNKGNFPGRFSGRQFSNSRSEMNVSTLELGDSALYLCASRREPYNEQFFGPGTRLTVL.

The chain couples TRBV27 to TRBJ1-3; TRBD1 might be the D (6 bases). This CDR3 is 15 amino acids long. Germline V gene sequence: CDR1 MNHEY, CDR2 SMNVEV (reference sequence). Trimming took off 2 bases at V and 4 bases at J, with 12 bases between the two ends. CDR3 bases: TGTGCCAGCAGTTTACGGGGGGCCAGGGGAAACACCATATATTTT. This encodes CASSLRGARGNTIYF.

The chain carries TRBV3-1 (or the pseudogene TRBV3-2) and TRBJ2-1; D is undetermined. Germline CDR1 reads LGHDT; CDR2 reads YNNKEL (reference sequence). CDR3 length equals 14 residues. V was cut by 3 bases and J by 2 bases, with 8 bases left in between. The CDR3 DNA reads as TGTGCCAGCAGCCAGGTAACTACCTACAATGAGCAGTTCTTC. It yields the protein CASSQVTTYNEQFF.

The J gene is TRBJ2-7, the V gene TRBV7-9, with 7 bases aligning to TRBD2. This CDR3 is built from 15 residues. With V trimmed by 5 bases and J by 5 bases, 12 bases remained unmatched. In germline, CDR1 is SEHNR, CDR2 FQNEAQ (reference sequence). This CDR3 is CASSPLGEGPHEQYF. As DNA, the CDR3 is TGTGCCAGCAGCCCCCTGGGGGAGGGCCCCCACGAGCAGTACTTC.

The chain recombines TRBV5-1 with TRBJ1-1; 8 bases are shared with TRBD1. The CDR3 has 14 amino acids. The germline CDR1 and CDR2 sequences are SGHRS and YFSETQ. V gave up 4 bases and J gave up 11 bases; unmatched junction bases: 13. CDR3 sequence reads: CASSSGQGRPEAFF. The CDR3 bases are TGCGCCAGCAGCAGCGGACAGGGACGCCCCGAGGCTTTCTTT.

This clone was recorded only once. V is TRBV2 and J is TRBJ2-2, with D uncertain. Looked up from germline, CDR1 is SNHLY and CDR2 is FYNNEI. V lost 8 bases, J lost 0 bases, and 13 bases lay in between. There are 15 residues in the CDR3. CDR3 sequence: CASVRGPANTGELFF. In nucleotides, the CDR3 is TGTGCCAGCGTCCGTGGTCCAGCGAACACCGGGGAGCTGTTTTTT. Variable domain in full (rest from reference TRBV2 and TRBJ2-2): EPEVTQTPSHQVTQMGQEVILRCVPISNHLYFYWYRQILGQKVEFLVSFYNNEISEKSEIFDDQFSVERPDGSNFTLKIRSTKLEDSAMYFCASVRGPANTGELFFGEGSRLTVL.

The chain recombines TRBV6-2 or TRBV6-3 with TRBJ1-2; D remains unclear. V lost 4 bases and J 7 bases, leaving 7 bases between the germline ends. This CDR3 contains 11 residues. CDR1 and CDR2 (germline): MNHEY, SVGEGT. This CDR3 reads CASSLAAGYTF. In DNA form, the CDR3 reads TGTGCCAGCAGTTTGGCGGCTGGCTACACCTTC.

In this sample, this clone turned up a few times. V and J are TRBV28 and TRBJ1-1, with unresolved D. V dropped 4 bases and J dropped 0 bases, with 3 bases sitting between them. This CDR3 spans 12 amino acids. In germline, CDR1 is MDHEN, CDR2 SYDVKM. CDR3 DNA: TGTGCCAGCAGTTCTATGAACACTGAAGCTTTCTTT. Residues: CASSSMNTEAFF.

The chain uses TRBV11-2 and TRBJ2-5; D may be TRBD2 (5 bases). The V and J ends lost 3 bases and 2 bases respectively, with 19 bases between them. In germline, CDR1 is SGHAT, CDR2 FQNNGV. The CDR3 covers 17 residues. In DNA, the CDR3 is TGTGCCAGCAGCTTTTTGCGGGTCTTCGGGTTACAAGAGACCCAGTACTTC. Translating gives CASSFLRVFGLQETQYF.

The chain joins TRBV11-2 to TRBJ1-3; perhaps TRBD1 as D (6 bases). CDR3 length: 17 residues. V was pared by 1 base and J by 2 bases, with 15 bases between. Germline V gives CDR1 SGHAT, CDR2 FQNNGV. The CDR3 region is CASSLVRDIHPGNTIYF. CDR3 in DNA: TGTGCCAGCAGCTTAGTCCGGGACATCCACCCTGGAAACACCATATATTTT.

The gene calls are TRBV7-9 and TRBJ2-5; D perhaps matches TRBD1 (6 bases). Germline V gene lookup returns CDR1 SEHNR and CDR2 FQNEAQ (reference sequence). The CDR3 is 16 residues long. Trimming pared 5 bases from V and 5 bases from J, leaving 21 bases between. The CDR3 DNA sequence: TGTGCCAGCAGCCCAGGGACACACTCCCTATGGGAGACCCAGTACTTC. This sequence encodes CASSPGTHSLWETQYF.

The genes are TRBV7-9 and TRBJ2-1; TRBD2 is a possible D gene (6 bases). This CDR3 is 14 amino acids long. Germline lookup yields CDR1 SEHNR and CDR2 FQNEAQ (reference sequence). The germline V and J ends were trimmed by 3 bases and 3 bases, with 9 bases remaining between them. DNA of the CDR3: TGTGCCAGCAGCTTTGTAGCGGTCTACAATGAGCAGTTCTTC. Translated, it gives CASSFVAVYNEQFF.

V and J are TRBV4-1 and TRBJ1-2; 9 positions agree with TRBD1. The CDR3 has 17 residues. J lost 4 bases, V lost 1 base, and 10 bases had no gene match. In germline, CDR1 is MGHRA, CDR2 YSYEKL. CDR3 DNA: TGCGCCAGCAGCCAAGGTCTTGGACGGGACAGGGTCTATGGCTACACCTTC. Amino acids: CASSQGLGRDRVYGYTF.

The chain employs TRBV11-3 and TRBJ2-2; the match to TRBD2 covers 9 bases. Germline V gene lookup returns CDR1 SGHNT and CDR2 YENEEA. Trimming removed 2 bases from V and 5 bases from J; junction bases left unmatched: 6. The CDR3 is 16 residues long. The CDR3: CASSLSGGRATGELFF. The CDR3 DNA reads as TGTGCCAGCAGCTTATCTGGCGGGAGGGCAACCGGGGAGCTGTTTTTT.

The chain combines TRBV6-5 with TRBJ1-2; 7 nucleotides agree with TRBD1. The ends lost 6 bases at V and 6 bases at J; junction bases unmatched: 10. The CDR3 is 14 residues long. Looked up from germline, CDR1 is MNHEY and CDR2 is SVGAGI. The CDR3, as DNA: TGTGCCAGCAGCCCCCTCGCCAGGGGGGATGGCTACACCTTC. It translates to CASSPLARGDGYTF.

The V call is TRBV19, the J call TRBJ2-3, with 9 bases matching TRBD2. The CDR3 contains 15 residues. CDR1 LNHDA and CDR2 SQIVND come from the germline V gene (reference sequence). V was clipped by 7 bases and J by 2 bases; unmatched bases: 7. The DNA of the CDR3 is TGTGCCAGTACCCCTAGCGGGGTACTCACAGATACGCAGTATTTT. As protein: CASTPSGVLTDTQYF.

The rearrangement links TRBV19 to TRBJ2-7; TRBD1 agrees at 8 bases. V gave up 10 bases and J gave up 6 bases; unmatched junction bases: 8. CDR1 is LNHDA and CDR2 is SQIVND in the germline V gene (reference sequence). CDR3 length: 12 amino acids. The CDR3 DNA is TGTGCCACCAACGACAGGGGAGGCGAGCAGTACTTC. It yields the protein CATNDRGGEQYF. The full variable domain, in which reference TRBV19 and TRBJ2-7 provide the parts outside the CDR3, is DGGITQSPKYLFRKEGQNVTLSCEQNLNHDAMYWYRQDPGQGLRLIYYSQIVNDFQKGDIAEGYSVSREKKESFPLTVTSAQKNPTAFYLCATNDRGGEQYFGPGTRLTVT.

The chain couples TRBV5-1 to TRBJ2-7; tentatively, D is TRBD1 (6 bases). CDR3 size: 14 residues. Trimming cost V 1 base and J 7 bases, with 15 bases left between them. Germline lookup yields CDR1 SGHRS and CDR2 YFSETQ. The CDR3 coding sequence is TGCGCCAGCAGCTTGAGGGCAGGGGTGGGTGAGCAGTACTTC. Protein sequence: CASSLRAGVGEQYF.

The J gene is TRBJ2-7, the V gene TRBV5-4, with D perhaps matching TRBD2 (6 bases). Trimming left V 4 bases short and J 4 bases short, with 15 bases between. Germline CDR1 reads SGHNT; CDR2 reads YYREEE (reference sequence). This CDR3 has 14 amino acids. The CDR3 spells CASSAGGGKYEQYF. The CDR3 DNA reads TGTGCCAGCAGCGCTGGGGGAGGAAAGTACGAGCAGTACTTC.